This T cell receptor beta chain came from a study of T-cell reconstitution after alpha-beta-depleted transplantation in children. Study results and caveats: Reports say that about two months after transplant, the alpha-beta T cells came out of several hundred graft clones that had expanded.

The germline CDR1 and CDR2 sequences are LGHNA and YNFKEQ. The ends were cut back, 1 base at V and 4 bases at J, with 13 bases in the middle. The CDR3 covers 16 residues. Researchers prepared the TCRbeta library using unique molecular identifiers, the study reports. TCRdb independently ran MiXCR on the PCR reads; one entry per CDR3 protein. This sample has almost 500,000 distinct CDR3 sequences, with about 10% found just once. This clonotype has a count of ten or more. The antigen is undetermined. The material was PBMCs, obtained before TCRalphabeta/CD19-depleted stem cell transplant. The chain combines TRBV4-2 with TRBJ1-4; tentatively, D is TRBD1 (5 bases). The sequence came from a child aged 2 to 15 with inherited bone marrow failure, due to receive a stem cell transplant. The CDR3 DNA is TGTGCCAGCAGCCAAGCCGGGGCTTCCGTTAATGAAAAACTGTTTTTT. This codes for CASSQAGASVNEKLFF.